This T cell receptor (beta chain) was found in a study of T cells of healthy individuals. In TCRdb, the 5' RACE reads were re-called with MiXCR into one record per CDR3 protein. The sample contains tens of thousands of distinct CDR3 sequences, roughly 17% of which appear only once. The germline V gene encodes CDR1 MNHEY and CDR2 SVGAGI. V lost 5 bases to trimming and J lost 5 bases, with 12 bases between them. This CDR3 is 14 amino acids long. A few counts support this clonotype. The rearrangement links TRBV6-5 to TRBJ2-2, with a tentative D call TRBD1 (6 bases). This clonotype originated in a human donor in good health. CDR3 nucleotides: TGTGCCAGCAGTAGACAGGCAGGAACCGGGGAGCTGTTTTTT. Amino acids: CASSRQAGTGELFF.